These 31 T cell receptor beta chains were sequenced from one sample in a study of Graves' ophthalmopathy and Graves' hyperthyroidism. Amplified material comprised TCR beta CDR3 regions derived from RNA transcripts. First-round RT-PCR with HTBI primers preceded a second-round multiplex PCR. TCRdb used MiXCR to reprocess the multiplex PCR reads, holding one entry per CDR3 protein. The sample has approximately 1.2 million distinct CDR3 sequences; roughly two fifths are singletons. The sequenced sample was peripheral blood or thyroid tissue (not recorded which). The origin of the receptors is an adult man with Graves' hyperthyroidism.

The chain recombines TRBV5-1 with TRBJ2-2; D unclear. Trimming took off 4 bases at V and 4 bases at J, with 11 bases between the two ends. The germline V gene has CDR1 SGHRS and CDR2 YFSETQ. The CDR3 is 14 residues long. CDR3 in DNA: TGCGCCAGCAGCGGGGTTCGAGGCACCGGGGAGCTGTTTTTT. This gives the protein CASSGVRGTGELFF.

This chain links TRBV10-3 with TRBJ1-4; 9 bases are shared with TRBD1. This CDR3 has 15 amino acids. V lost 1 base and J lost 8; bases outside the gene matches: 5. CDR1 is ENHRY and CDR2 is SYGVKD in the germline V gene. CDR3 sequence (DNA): TGTGCCATCAGTGAGTGGGGACAGGGTACCGAAAAACTGTTTTTT. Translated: CAISEWGQGTEKLFF.

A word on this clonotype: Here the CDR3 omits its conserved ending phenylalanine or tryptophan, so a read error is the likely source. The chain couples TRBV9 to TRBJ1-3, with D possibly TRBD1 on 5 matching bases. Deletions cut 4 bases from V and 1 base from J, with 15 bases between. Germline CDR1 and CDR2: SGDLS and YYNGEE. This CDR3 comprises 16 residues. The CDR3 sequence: CASSPTSAGSGNTIYC. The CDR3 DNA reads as TGTGCCAGCAGCCCAACTTCGGCAGGGTCTGGAAACACCATATATTGT.

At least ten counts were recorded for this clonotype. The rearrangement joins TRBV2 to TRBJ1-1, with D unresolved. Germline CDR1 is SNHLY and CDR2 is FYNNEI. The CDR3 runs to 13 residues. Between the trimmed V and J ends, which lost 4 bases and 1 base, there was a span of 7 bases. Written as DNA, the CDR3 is TGTGCCAGCAGTGTTAACAGGAACACTGAAGCTTTCTTT. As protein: CASSVNRNTEAFF.

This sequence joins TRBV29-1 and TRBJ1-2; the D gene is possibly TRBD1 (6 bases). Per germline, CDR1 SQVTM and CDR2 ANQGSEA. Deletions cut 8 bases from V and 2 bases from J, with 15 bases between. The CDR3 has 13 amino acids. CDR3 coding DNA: TGCAGCAGTTACCAAGGGGGAAACTATGGCTACACCTTC. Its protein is CSSYQGGNYGYTF.

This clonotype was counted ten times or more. The CDR3 region is CASSSPGQGWTEAFF. DNA of the CDR3: TGTGCCAGCAGTTCCCCGGGACAGGGTTGGACTGAAGCTTTCTTT. The rearrangement uses TRBV12-3 or TRBV12-4 and TRBJ1-1, with 9 positions matching TRBD1. V shed 4 bases, J shed 5 bases, and the junction held 8 bases outside the gene matches. This CDR3 comprises 15 residues.

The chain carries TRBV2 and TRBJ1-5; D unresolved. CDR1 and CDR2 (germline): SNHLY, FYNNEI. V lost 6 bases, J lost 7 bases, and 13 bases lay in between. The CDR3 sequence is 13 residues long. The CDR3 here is CASSRSGEQPQHF. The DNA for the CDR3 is TGTGCCAGCAGCAGGTCGGGAGAACAGCCCCAGCATTTT.

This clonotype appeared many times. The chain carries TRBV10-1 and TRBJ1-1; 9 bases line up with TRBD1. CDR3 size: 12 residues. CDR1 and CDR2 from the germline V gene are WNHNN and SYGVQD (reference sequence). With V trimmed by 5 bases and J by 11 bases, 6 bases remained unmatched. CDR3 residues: CASSSGTGRAFF. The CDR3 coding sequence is TGCGCCAGCAGTTCCGGGACAGGGCGTGCTTTCTTT.

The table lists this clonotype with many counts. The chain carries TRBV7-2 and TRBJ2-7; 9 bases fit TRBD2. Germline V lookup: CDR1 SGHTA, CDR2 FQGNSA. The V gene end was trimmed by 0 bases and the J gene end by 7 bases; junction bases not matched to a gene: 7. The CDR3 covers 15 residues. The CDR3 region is CASSLAIAGVGEQYF. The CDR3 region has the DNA TGTGCCAGCAGCTTAGCGATAGCGGGAGTGGGGGAGCAGTACTTC.

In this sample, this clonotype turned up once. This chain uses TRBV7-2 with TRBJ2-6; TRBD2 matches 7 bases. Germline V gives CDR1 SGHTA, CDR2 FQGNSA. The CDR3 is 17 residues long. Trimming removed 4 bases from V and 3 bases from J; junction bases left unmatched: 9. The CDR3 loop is CASSYKGGSGGANVLTF. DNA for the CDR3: TGTGCCAGCAGCTATAAGGGAGGGAGTGGTGGGGCCAACGTCCTGACTTTC. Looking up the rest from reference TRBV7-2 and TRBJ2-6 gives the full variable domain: GAGVSQSPSNKVTEKGKDVELRCDPISGHTALYWYRQSLGQGLEFLIYFQGNSAPDKSGLPSDRFSAERTGGSVSTLTIQRTQQEDSAVYLCASSYKGGSGGANVLTFGAGSRLTVL.

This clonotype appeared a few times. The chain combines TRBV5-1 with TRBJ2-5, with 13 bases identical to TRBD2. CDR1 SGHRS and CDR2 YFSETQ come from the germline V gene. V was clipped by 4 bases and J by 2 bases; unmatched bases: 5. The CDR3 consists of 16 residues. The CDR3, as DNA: TGCGCCAGCAGCCCAGGACTAGCGGGGGATCAAGAGACCCAGTACTTC. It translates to CASSPGLAGDQETQYF.

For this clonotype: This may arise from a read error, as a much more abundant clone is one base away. CDR3 sequence: CASSPGRATEALF. As DNA, the CDR3 is TGTGCCAGCAGCCCCGGGAGGGCCACTGAAGCTCTCTTT. The chain employs TRBV2 and TRBJ1-1, with D unclear. Germline values: CDR1 SNHLY, CDR2 FYNNEI. The CDR3 totals 13 residues.

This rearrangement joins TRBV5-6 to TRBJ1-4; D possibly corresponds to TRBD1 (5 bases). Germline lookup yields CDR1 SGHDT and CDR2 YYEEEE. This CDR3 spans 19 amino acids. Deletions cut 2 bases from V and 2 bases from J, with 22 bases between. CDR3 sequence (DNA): TGTGCCAGCAGCTTAGCGGGGACGGCAGGGTTGATGACTAATGAAAAACTGTTTTTT. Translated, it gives CASSLAGTAGLMTNEKLFF.

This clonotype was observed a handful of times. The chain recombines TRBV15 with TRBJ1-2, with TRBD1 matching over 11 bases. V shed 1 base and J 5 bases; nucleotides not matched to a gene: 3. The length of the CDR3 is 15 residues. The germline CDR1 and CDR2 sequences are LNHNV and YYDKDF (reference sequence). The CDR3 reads CATSRAGQGAYGYTF. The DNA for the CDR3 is TGTGCCACCAGCAGAGCAGGACAGGGGGCATATGGCTACACCTTC.

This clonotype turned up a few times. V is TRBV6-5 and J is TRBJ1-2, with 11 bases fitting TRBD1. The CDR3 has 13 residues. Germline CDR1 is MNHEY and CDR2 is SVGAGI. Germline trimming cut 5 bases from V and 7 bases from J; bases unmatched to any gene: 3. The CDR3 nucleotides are TGTGCCAGCAGTAAAGGGACAGGGGGTGGCTACACCTTC. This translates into CASSKGTGGGYTF.

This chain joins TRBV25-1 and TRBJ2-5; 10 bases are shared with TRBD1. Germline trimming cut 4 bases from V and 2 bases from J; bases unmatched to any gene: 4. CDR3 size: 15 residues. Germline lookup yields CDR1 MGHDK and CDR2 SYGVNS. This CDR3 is CASSARTGGQETQYF. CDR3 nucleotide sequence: TGTGCCAGCAGTGCCAGGACAGGGGGGCAAGAGACCCAGTACTTC.

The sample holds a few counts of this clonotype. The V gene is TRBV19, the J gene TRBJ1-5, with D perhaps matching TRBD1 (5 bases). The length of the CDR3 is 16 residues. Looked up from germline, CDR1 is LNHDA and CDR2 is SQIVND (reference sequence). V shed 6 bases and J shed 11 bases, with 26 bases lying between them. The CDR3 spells CASSPGLAGPQETQHF. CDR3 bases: TGTGCCAGTAGCCCTGGACTAGCGGGACCCCAAGAGACCCAGCATTTT.

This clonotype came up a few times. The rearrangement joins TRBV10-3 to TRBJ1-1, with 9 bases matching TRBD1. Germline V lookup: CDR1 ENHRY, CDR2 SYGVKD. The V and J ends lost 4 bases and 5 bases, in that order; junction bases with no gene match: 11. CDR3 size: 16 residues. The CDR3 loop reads CAISGSGTGQVTEAFF. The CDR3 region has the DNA TGTGCCATCAGTGGATCCGGGACAGGGCAGGTGACTGAAGCTTTCTTT.

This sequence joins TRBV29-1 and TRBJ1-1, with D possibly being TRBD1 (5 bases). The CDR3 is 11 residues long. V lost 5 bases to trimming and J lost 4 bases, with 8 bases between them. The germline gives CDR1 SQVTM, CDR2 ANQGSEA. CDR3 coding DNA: TGCAGCGTTTGGACAAGCACTGAAGCTTTCTTT. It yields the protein CSVWTSTEAFF. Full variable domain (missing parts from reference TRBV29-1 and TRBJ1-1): SAVISQKPSRDICQRGTSLTIQCQVDSQVTMMFWYRQQPGQSLTLIATANQGSEATYESGFVIDKFPISRPNLTFSTLTVSNMSPEDSSIYLCSVWTSTEAFFGQGTRLTVV.

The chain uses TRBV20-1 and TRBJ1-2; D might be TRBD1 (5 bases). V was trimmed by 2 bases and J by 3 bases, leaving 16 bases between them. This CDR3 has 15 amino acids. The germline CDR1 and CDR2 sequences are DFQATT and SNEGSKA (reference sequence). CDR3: CSARIPGLRDYGYTF. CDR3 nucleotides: TGCAGTGCTAGAATCCCGGGACTTAGGGACTATGGCTACACCTTC.

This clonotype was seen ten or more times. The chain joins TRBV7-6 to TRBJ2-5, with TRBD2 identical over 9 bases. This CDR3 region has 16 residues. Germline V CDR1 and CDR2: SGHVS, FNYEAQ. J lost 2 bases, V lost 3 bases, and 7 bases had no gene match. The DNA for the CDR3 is TGTGCCAGCAGCTTTCGAGCGGCGGGGGGGCAAGAGACCCAGTACTTC. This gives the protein CASSFRAAGGQETQYF.

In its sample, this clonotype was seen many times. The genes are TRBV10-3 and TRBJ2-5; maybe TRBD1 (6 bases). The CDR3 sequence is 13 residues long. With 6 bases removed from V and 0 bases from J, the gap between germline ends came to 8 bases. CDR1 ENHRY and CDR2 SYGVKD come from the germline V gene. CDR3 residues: CAIRGTHQETQYF. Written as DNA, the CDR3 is TGTGCCATCAGGGGGACACACCAAGAGACCCAGTACTTC.

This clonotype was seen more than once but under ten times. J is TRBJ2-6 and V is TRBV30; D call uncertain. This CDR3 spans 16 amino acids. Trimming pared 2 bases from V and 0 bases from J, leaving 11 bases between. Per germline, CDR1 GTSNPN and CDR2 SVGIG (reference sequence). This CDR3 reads CAWSQVSLSGANVLTF. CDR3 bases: TGTGCCTGGAGTCAGGTCAGCCTCTCTGGGGCCAACGTCCTGACTTTC.

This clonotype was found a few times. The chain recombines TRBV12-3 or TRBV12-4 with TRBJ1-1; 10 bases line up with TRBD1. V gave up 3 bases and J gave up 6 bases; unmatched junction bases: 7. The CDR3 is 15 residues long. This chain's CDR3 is CASSLRQGARSEAFF. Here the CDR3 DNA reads TGTGCCAGCAGTTTGAGACAGGGGGCACGTTCTGAAGCTTTCTTT.

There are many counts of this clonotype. The CDR3: CASSLRPPGQANEKLFF. As DNA, the CDR3 is TGTGCCAGCAGCCTACGTCCTCCGGGACAGGCTAATGAAAAACTGTTTTTT. The chain links TRBV7-2 to TRBJ1-4; 8 bases match TRBD1. Germline values: CDR1 SGHTA, CDR2 FQGNSA. The CDR3 loop spans 17 amino acids. V was pared by 5 bases and J by 3 bases, with 11 bases of the junction left unmatched.

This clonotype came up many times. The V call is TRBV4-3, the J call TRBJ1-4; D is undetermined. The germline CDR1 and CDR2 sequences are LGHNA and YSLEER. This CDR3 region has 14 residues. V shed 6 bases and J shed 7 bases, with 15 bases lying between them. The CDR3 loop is CASSDKQRSEKLFF. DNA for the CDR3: TGCGCCAGCAGTGACAAACAGAGAAGTGAAAAACTGTTTTTT.

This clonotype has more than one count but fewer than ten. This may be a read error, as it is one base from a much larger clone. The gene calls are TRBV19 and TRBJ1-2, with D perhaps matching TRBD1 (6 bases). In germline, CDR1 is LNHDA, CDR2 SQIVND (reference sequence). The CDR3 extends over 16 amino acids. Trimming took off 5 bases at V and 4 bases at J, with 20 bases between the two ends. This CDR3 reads CASSPKLVGGLYGYTF. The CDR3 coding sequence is TGTGCCAGTAGTCCCAAACTCGTCGGGGGCCTCTATGGCTACACCTTC.

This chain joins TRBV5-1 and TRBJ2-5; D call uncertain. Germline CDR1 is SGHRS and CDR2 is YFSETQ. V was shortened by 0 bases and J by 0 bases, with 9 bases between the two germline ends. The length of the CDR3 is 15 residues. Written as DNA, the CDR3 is TGCGCCAGCAGCTTGGGCGGCGGCCACCAAGAGACCCAGTACTTC. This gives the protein CASSLGGGHQETQYF.

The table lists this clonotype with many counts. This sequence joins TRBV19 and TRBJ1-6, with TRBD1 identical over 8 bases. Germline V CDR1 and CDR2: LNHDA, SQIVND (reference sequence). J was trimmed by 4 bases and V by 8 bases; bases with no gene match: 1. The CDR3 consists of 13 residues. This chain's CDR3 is CASGQGYNSPLHF. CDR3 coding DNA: TGTGCCAGTGGACAGGGTTATAATTCACCCCTCCACTTT. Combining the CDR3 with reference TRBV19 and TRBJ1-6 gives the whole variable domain DGGITQSPKYLFRKEGQNVTLSCEQNLNHDAMYWYRQDPGQGLRLIYYSQIVNDFQKGDIAEGYSVSREKKESFPLTVTSAQKNPTAFYLCASGQGYNSPLHFGNGTRLTVT.

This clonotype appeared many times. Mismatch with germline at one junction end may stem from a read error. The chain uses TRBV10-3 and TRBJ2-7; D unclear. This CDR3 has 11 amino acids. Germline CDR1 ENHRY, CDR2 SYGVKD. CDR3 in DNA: TGTGCCATGAGTGACACTTACGAGCAGTACTTC. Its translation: CAMSDTYEQYF.

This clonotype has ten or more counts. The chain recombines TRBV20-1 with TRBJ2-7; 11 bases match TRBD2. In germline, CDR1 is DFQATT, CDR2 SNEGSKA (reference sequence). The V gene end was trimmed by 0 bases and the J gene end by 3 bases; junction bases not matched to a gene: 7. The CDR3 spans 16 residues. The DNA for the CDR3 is TGCAGTGCTAGAGACCGACTAGCGGGAACCAGCTACGAGCAGTACTTC. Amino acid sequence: CSARDRLAGTSYEQYF.